Presented here are 31 T cell receptor beta chains from one specimen sequenced in a study of OX40 agonist ivuxolimab in advanced cancers. The assay was immunoSEQ multiplex PCR, and TCRdb's table has in-frame clones only and misses some. The sample contains fewer than 70,000 clones, more than 85% of which appear only once. The source material was CD4+ or CD8+ T cells sorted from blood, sampled in a trial of the OX40 agonist ivuxolimab. These receptors originate from an adult with an advanced solid tumor such as melanoma, head and neck, liver or kidney cancer.

V usage is TRBV10-3 and J usage is TRBJ2-1; 8 positions match TRBD1. The germline gives CDR1 ENHRY, CDR2 SYGVKD. The CDR3 sequence is 13 residues long. The trim removed 5 bases at V and 6 bases at J, leaving 3 bases unmatched. The CDR3 region is CAISRTGINEQFF. For the CDR3, the DNA is TGTGCCATCAGTCGGACAGGGATCAATGAGCAGTTCTTC.

This chain links TRBV19 with TRBJ1-5; D possibly corresponds to TRBD1 (6 bases). V lost 1 base, J lost 0 bases, and 7 bases lay in between. The CDR3 extends over 15 amino acids. CDR1 and CDR2 (germline): LNHDA, SQIVND (reference sequence). The CDR3 sequence is CASSIGDISNQPQHF. CDR3 sequence (DNA): TGTGCCAGTAGTATAGGGGACATTAGCAATCAGCCCCAGCATTTT.

This rearrangement joins TRBV5-1 to TRBJ1-5; D unclear. Trimming took off 0 bases at V and 6 bases at J, with 7 bases between the two ends. CDR3 length equals 13 residues. Germline V gene data show CDR1 as SGHRS and CDR2 as YFSETQ. The CDR3 region has the DNA TGCGCCAGCAGCTTGGCCTTGGGTCAGCCCCAGCATTTT. This codes for CASSLALGQPQHF.

The rearrangement links TRBV6-1 to TRBJ2-1; 7 bases line up with TRBD2. The CDR3 totals 15 residues. The junction had 7 bases not matched to a gene; V was cut back by 7 bases and J by 1 base. The V gene's germline CDR1 is MNHNS and CDR2 SASEGT. CDR3 sequence (DNA): TGTGCCAGCAAGGGAGCGGGATTGTCCTACAATGAGCAGTTCTTC. Protein: CASKGAGLSYNEQFF.

The chain carries TRBV28 and TRBJ2-1; D is ambiguous. The CDR3 consists of 11 residues. Trimming removed 5 bases from V and 5 bases from J, with 4 bases in between. Germline assignment: CDR1 MDHEN and CDR2 SYDVKM. The CDR3 is CASSLHNEQFF. The CDR3 DNA sequence: TGTGCCAGCAGTCTACACAATGAGCAGTTCTTC.

J is TRBJ2-7 and V is TRBV10-3; D is ambiguous. V lost 4 bases, J lost 3 bases, and 4 bases lay in between. The CDR3 has 11 residues. Germline values: CDR1 ENHRY, CDR2 SYGVKD. The CDR3 DNA sequence: TGTGCCATCAGTGGAAACTACGAGCAGTACTTC. As protein: CAISGNYEQYF.

The chain carries TRBV6-5 and TRBJ2-1; D is uncertain. CDR1 is MNHEY and CDR2 is SVGAGI in the germline V gene. Trimming took 0 bases from V and 9 from J, leaving 9 bases between them. The CDR3 spans 13 residues. The CDR3 DNA is TGTGCCAGCAGTTACTCAGGAGCAGGTGAGCAGTTCTTC. This gives the protein CASSYSGAGEQFF.

Comments on this clone: The sample contains more than one DNA sequence encoding this CDR3. J is TRBJ2-7 and V is TRBV27; the D is unclear. CDR3 length: 13 residues. CDR1 MNHEY and CDR2 SMNVEV come from the germline V gene (reference sequence). V was clipped by 3 bases and J by 1 base, with 7 bases between them. The CDR3 spells CASSLVGSYEQYF. The DNA for the CDR3 is TGTGCCAGCAGTTTGGTCGGATCCTACGAGCAGTACTTC.

The chain recombines TRBV5-1 with TRBJ1-1; D not resolved. Germline V CDR1 and CDR2: SGHRS, YFSETQ. V shed 0 bases and J shed 1 base, with 4 bases lying between them. The CDR3 sequence is 13 residues long. CDR3 nucleotide sequence: TGCGCCAGCAGCTTGGGAAGGAACACTGAAGCTTTCTTT. This translates into CASSLGRNTEAFF.

The rearrangement joins TRBV18 to TRBJ1-1; D call uncertain. The germline V gene encodes CDR1 KGHSH and CDR2 LQKENI. CDR3 size: 14 residues. The V gene lost 2 bases and the J gene lost 4 bases, with 11 bases spanning the gap. The CDR3 is CASSPDGVGTEAFF. CDR3 bases: TGTGCCAGCTCACCAGACGGGGTGGGCACTGAAGCTTTCTTT. The complete variable domain, with remaining parts taken from reference TRBV18 and TRBJ1-1, reads NAGVMQNPRHLVRRRGQEARLRCSPMKGHSHVYWYRQLPEEGLKFMVYLQKENIIDESGMPKERFSAEFPKEGPSILRIQQVVRGDSAAYFCASSPDGVGTEAFFGQGTRLTVV.

This clone was observed a handful of times. The chain is built from TRBV27 and TRBJ2-7; 7 bases are a match to TRBD2. With 6 bases clipped from V and 2 bases from J, the junction kept 4 bases outside the gene matches. The CDR3 consists of 13 residues. In germline, CDR1 is MNHEY, CDR2 SMNVEV (reference sequence). The CDR3 is CASRPRGAYEQYF. The CDR3 DNA sequence: TGTGCCAGCAGACCACGGGGGGCCTACGAGCAGTACTTC.

V and J are TRBV5-6 and TRBJ1-2; TRBD1 matches 7 bases. With V trimmed by 5 bases and J by 8 bases, 9 bases remained unmatched. The germline V gene encodes CDR1 SGHDT and CDR2 YYEEEE. CDR3 length equals 13 residues. CDR3 in DNA: TGTGCCAGCAGAAGACAGGGTTCGTTCGGCTACACCTTC. It codes for CASRRQGSFGYTF.

The J gene is TRBJ1-2, the V gene TRBV10-3; 7 nucleotides line up with TRBD1. CDR3 size: 13 residues. Germline CDR1 and CDR2: ENHRY and SYGVKD. V lost 3 bases to trimming and J lost 4 bases; unmatched junction nucleotides: 2. The DNA for the CDR3 is TGTGCCATCAGTGAAGACAGGGTCTATGGCTACACCTTC. This translates into CAISEDRVYGYTF.

The chain couples TRBV5-6 to TRBJ2-7; 7 bases are shared with TRBD1. The ends lost 3 bases at V and 0 bases at J; junction bases unmatched: 9. CDR3 length: 16 amino acids. Germline loops: CDR1 SGHDT, CDR2 YYEEEE. This CDR3 reads CASSSRGWDSSYEQYF. The CDR3 DNA is TGTGCCAGCAGCTCCCGTGGGTGGGACAGCTCCTACGAGCAGTACTTC. Drawing the rest from reference TRBV5-6 and TRBJ2-7, the complete variable domain is DAGVTQSPTHLIKTRGQQVTLRCSPKSGHDTVSWYQQALGQGPQFIFQYYEEEERQRGNFPDRFSGHQFPNYSSELNVNALLLGDSALYLCASSSRGWDSSYEQYFGPGTRLTVT.

The chain couples TRBV20-1 to TRBJ2-3; D call uncertain. V was trimmed by 1 base and J by 4 bases, leaving 0 bases between them. The germline gives CDR1 DFQATT, CDR2 SNEGSKA (reference sequence). The CDR3 loop spans 10 amino acids. This CDR3 is CSARADTQYF. For the CDR3, the DNA is TGCAGTGCTAGAGCAGATACGCAGTATTTT.

The genes are TRBV6-5 and TRBJ2-7; 10 bases match TRBD1. The CDR3 totals 14 residues. Germline V CDR1 and CDR2: MNHEY, SVGAGI. The trim removed 6 bases at V and 5 bases at J, leaving 7 bases unmatched. The CDR3 bases are TGTGCCAGCAGCACGACAGGGGGCATACACGAGCAGTACTTC. It encodes CASSTTGGIHEQYF.

The chain recombines TRBV28 with TRBJ2-2; TRBD2 matches at 16 bases. The germline V gene encodes CDR1 MDHEN and CDR2 SYDVKM. CDR3 length: 16 amino acids. V shed 11 bases, J shed 2 bases, and the junction held 5 bases outside the gene matches. Here the CDR3 DNA reads TGTGCCGGGGGGACTAGCGGGAGGGGAAACACCGGGGAGCTGTTTTTT. Its protein is CAGGTSGRGNTGELFF.

This chain links TRBV11-3 with TRBJ1-4; no clear D gene. The CDR3 runs 13 residues. Germline V lookup: CDR1 SGHNT, CDR2 YENEEA. Trimming removed 1 base from V and 3 bases from J, with 3 bases in between. The chain's CDR3 is CASSLVANEKLFF. DNA of the CDR3: TGTGCCAGCAGCTTAGTTGCTAATGAAAAACTGTTTTTT.

This chain links TRBV18 with TRBJ1-1; no clear D. This CDR3 is 16 amino acids long. V shed 0 bases and J shed 1 base, with 12 bases lying between them. CDR1 and CDR2 from the germline V gene are KGHSH and LQKENI. CDR3 loop: CASSPPVGSRNTEAFF. CDR3 nucleotide sequence: TGTGCCAGCTCACCACCCGTCGGGTCGAGGAACACTGAAGCTTTCTTT.

This clone was seen a single time. The rearrangement links TRBV7-7 to TRBJ2-1, with 8 bases that match TRBD2. The V segment lost 1 base and the J segment 7 bases; nucleotides outside the gene matches: 6. Germline V gene data show CDR1 as SSHAT and CDR2 as FNYEAQ (reference sequence). This CDR3 is built from 15 residues. This CDR3 is CASSLGIAGWNEQFF. In DNA form, the CDR3 reads TGTGCCAGCAGCTTAGGGATAGCGGGATGGAATGAGCAGTTCTTC.

The chain recombines TRBV5-1 with TRBJ1-1, with 8 positions matching TRBD1. The CDR3 runs 15 residues. V trimming: 4 bases; J trimming: 4 bases; junction bases outside the gene matches: 9. CDR1 and CDR2 (germline): SGHRS, YFSETQ. The CDR3 sequence is CASSPETGAATEAFF. CDR3 in DNA: TGCGCCAGCAGCCCTGAGACAGGGGCTGCCACTGAAGCTTTCTTT. The entire variable domain, with the rest obtained from reference TRBV5-1 and TRBJ1-1, is as follows: KAGVTQTPRYLIKTRGQQVTLSCSPISGHRSVSWYQQTPGQGLQFLFEYFSETQRNKGNFPGRFSGRQFSNSRSEMNVSTLELGDSALYLCASSPETGAATEAFFGQGTRLTVV.

The J gene is TRBJ2-7, the V gene TRBV6-1, with 7 positions matching TRBD1. This CDR3 has 14 amino acids. Germline V gene sequence: CDR1 MNHNS, CDR2 SASEGT. V lost 5 bases, J lost 3 bases, and 7 bases stayed unmatched. The CDR3 loop reads CASSRTGGGYEQYF. CDR3 DNA: TGTGCCAGCAGTCGGACAGGTGGGGGCTACGAGCAGTACTTC.

The chain links TRBV6-5 to TRBJ2-5; tentative D call: TRBD2 (5 bases). The ends were cut back, 6 bases at V and 1 base at J, with 12 bases in the middle. The CDR3 length is 14 residues. Germline V lookup: CDR1 MNHEY, CDR2 SVGAGI. The CDR3 loop reads CASRAASLQETQYF. The CDR3 DNA reads TGTGCCAGCAGGGCGGCTAGCCTCCAAGAGACCCAGTACTTC.

The chain recombines TRBV6-6 with TRBJ2-7; 8 bases match TRBD1. The junction had 6 bases not matched to a gene; V was cut back by 5 bases and J by 3 bases. The CDR3 covers 14 residues. Per germline, CDR1 MNHNY and CDR2 SVGAGI (reference sequence). CDR3 in DNA: TGTGCCAGCAGTCTACAGGGGGGAGTCTACGAGCAGTACTTC. Encoded protein: CASSLQGGVYEQYF.

The V gene is TRBV18, the J gene TRBJ1-1; D is possibly TRBD1 (6 bases). Germline CDR1 is KGHSH and CDR2 is LQKENI. The V and J ends lost 5 bases and 4 bases respectively, with 11 bases between them. The CDR3 is 13 amino acids. The CDR3 DNA follows: TGTGCCAGCTCAGTGGACAGCCCCACTGAAGCTTTCTTT. Encoded protein: CASSVDSPTEAFF.

The V call is TRBV2, the J call TRBJ2-7; TRBD2 matches at 7 bases. Trimming took 4 bases from V and 2 from J; bases not matched to a gene: 5. This CDR3 comprises 14 residues. CDR1 and CDR2 (germline): SNHLY, FYNNEI. Written as DNA, the CDR3 is TGTGCCAGCAGTGGGTCTAGCGGTCCCTACGAGCAGTACTTC. Protein sequence: CASSGSSGPYEQYF.

V and J are TRBV6-1 and TRBJ2-1, with TRBD2 matching 10 bases. The CDR3 spans 14 residues. With 4 bases clipped from V and 4 bases from J, the junction kept 1 base outside the gene matches. Germline V lookup: CDR1 MNHNS, CDR2 SASEGT. The CDR3 DNA reads as TGTGCCAGCAGTGGGACTAGCGGTTACAATGAGCAGTTCTTC. Its protein is CASSGTSGYNEQFF.

This clone turned up a few times. This sequence joins TRBV5-8 and TRBJ2-5; weak D call: TRBD1 (5 bases). The CDR3 sequence is 13 residues long. Germline V gives CDR1 SGHTS, CDR2 YDEGEE. Trimming stripped 1 base from V and 1 base from J, with 5 bases between. DNA of the CDR3: TGTGCCAGCAGCTTGCAGGGCCAAGAGACCCAGTACTTC. Translation: CASSLQGQETQYF.

The rearrangement uses TRBV7-2 and TRBJ1-2; TRBD1 aligns across 7 bases. V shed 5 bases and J 8 bases; nucleotides not matched to a gene: 14. Germline V gene lookup returns CDR1 SGHTA and CDR2 FQGNSA. The length of the CDR3 is 15 residues. This CDR3 is CASSPNQGGETGYTF. The CDR3 bases are TGTGCCAGCAGCCCGAACCAGGGGGGGGAAACGGGCTACACCTTC.

The chain recombines TRBV11-3 with TRBJ2-1; D could derive from TRBD1 or TRBD2 (6 bases each). This CDR3 has 17 amino acids. Germline assignment: CDR1 SGHNT and CDR2 YENEEA. V was pared by 11 bases and J by 0 bases, with 23 bases between. DNA of the CDR3: TGTGCCGGGACAAATGGGCTAGCGCCCAGCTCCTACAATGAGCAGTTCTTC. It codes for CAGTNGLAPSSYNEQFF. The full variable domain, rest sourced from reference TRBV11-3 and TRBJ2-1, is EAGVVQSPRYKIIEKKQPVAFWCNPISGHNTLYWYLQNLGQGPELLIRYENEEAVDDSQLPKDRFSAERLKGVDSTLKIQPAELGDSAVYLCAGTNGLAPSSYNEQFFGPGTRLTVL.

The genes are TRBV7-9 and TRBJ2-1; TRBD2 is a possible D gene (6 bases). The ends were cut back, 8 bases at V and 1 base at J, with 12 bases in the middle. Germline values: CDR1 SEHNR, CDR2 FQNEAQ (reference sequence). There are 14 residues in the CDR3. This chain's CDR3 is CASAGGNSYNEQFF. The CDR3 DNA is TGTGCCAGCGCGGGCGGGAATTCCTACAATGAGCAGTTCTTC.